This is a list of T cell receptor beta chains from one sample in a study of Graves' ophthalmopathy and Graves' hyperthyroidism. Using its own MiXCR run on the multiplex PCR reads, TCRdb lists one record per CDR3 protein. The sample lists almost 750,000 distinct CDR3 sequences; 35% to 50% were seen once. Sequencing was performed on peripheral blood. The receptors here all came from an adult man with Graves' ophthalmopathy. The CDR3 runs from the conserved cysteine through the conserved F or W. Each record gives: CDR3 length, J gene, V gene, D gene, clone size, CDR3 DNA, CDR3 protein. D genes are given only for firm matches. Clone size is given for some rows only: seen once, a few or many times, or a class if the clone is expanded.

15 TRBJ2-7 TRBV25-1 TRBD2 - TGTGCCAGCAGTGAAGGTGGCGGGAGGGCCGGCGAGCAGTACTTC CASSEGGGRAGEQYF
15 TRBJ1-5 TRBV7-9 - - TGTGCCAGCAGCCAAACTGACGGCGCCGCGGGGCCCCAGCATTTT CASSQTDGAAGPQHF
12 TRBJ1-2 TRBV6-5 - many TGTGCCAGCAGAGTACAGGGATCTGGCTACACCTTC CASRVQGSGYTF
12 TRBJ2-4 TRBV2 - once TGTGCCAGCAGTGAATTCGAGAACATTCAGTACTTC CASSEFENIQYF
13 TRBJ1-4 TRBV20-1 - - TGCAGTGCTAGGGGGTGGAGTGGTGAAAAACTGTTTTTT CSARGWSGEKLFF
13 TRBJ2-7 TRBV29-1 - many TGCAGCGCTGACTCGATGGGTTCCTACGAGCAGTACTTC CSADSMGSYEQYF
12 TRBJ2-7 TRBV7-9 - many TGTGCCAGCAGTTCCCTAACCTACGAGCAGTACTTC CASSSLTYEQYF
18 TRBJ2-6 TRBV7-8 - many TGTGCCAGCAGCTCACGTGGGTATGCCCTCTCTGGGGCCAACGTCCTGACTTTC CASSSRGYALSGANVLTF
15 TRBJ2-7 TRBV7-2 - - TGTGCCAGCAGCTTAGCGATCCCAGGGACCTACGAGCAGTACTTC CASSLAIPGTYEQYF
15 TRBJ2-7 TRBV19 TRBD2 - TGTGCCAGTAGTACCCCCCGCGGGAGACTTAATGAGCAGTACTTC CASSTPRGRLNEQYF
15 TRBJ2-7 TRBV11-2 TRBD1 - TGTGCCAACAGCCACTCCCGGACAGGGGACTACGAGCAGTACTTC CANSHSRTGDYEQYF
17 TRBJ1-5 TRBV10-3 - many TGTGCCATCAGTAGTGGCTACGATAGCTACGGCAATCAGCCCCAGCATTTT CAISSGYDSYGNQPQHF
12 TRBJ1-2 TRBV7-2 - - TGTGCCAGCAGCTTAGACCAGGGGGGCTACACCTTC CASSLDQGGYTF
13 TRBJ2-5 TRBV20-1 - few TGCAGTGCTAGTCGGGCCCCTCGGGAGACCCAGTACTTC CSASRAPRETQYF
15 TRBJ2-7 TRBV7-3 TRBD1 few TGTGCCAGCAGCCAGGAACCGGGACAGGGCTACGAGCAGTACTTC CASSQEPGQGYEQYF
14 TRBJ2-2 TRBV29-1 - - TGCAGCGGGAGCTCGGGGGGCTACACCGGGGAGCTGTTTTTT CSGSSGGYTGELFF
12 TRBJ2-7 TRBV24-1 TRBD1 few TGTGCCACCAGTGATTTGTCGGGACAGGGGTACTTC CATSDLSGQGYF
16 TRBJ2-3 TRBV2 - few TGTGCCACTCGGGACACTAAAGGGGGATGGACAGATACGCAGTATTTT CATRDTKGGWTDTQYF
17 TRBJ2-1 TRBV25-1 TRBD2 once TGTGCCAGCAGTCGGATACTGACTAGCGCACCCTACAATGAGCAGTTCTTC CASSRILTSAPYNEQFF
15 TRBJ1-2 TRBV15 - few TGTGCCACCAGCATCCCTCACACAGGGAACTATGGCTACACCTTC CATSIPHTGNYGYTF
15 TRBJ2-7 TRBV29-1 TRBD2 - TGCAGCGTCCTCGGGACTAGCGGTGTCTCCTACGAGCAGTACTTC CSVLGTSGVSYEQYF
19 TRBJ2-7 TRBV7-2 TRBD2 few TGTGCCAGCAGCCTGCAGGTTGGGCTAGCGGGAGGCACACCCTACGAGCAGTACTTC CASSLQVGLAGGTPYEQYF
13 TRBJ2-7 TRBV29-1 TRBD2 - TGCAGCGCCTGGACTAGCGGGCCCTACGAGCAGTACTTC CSAWTSGPYEQYF
16 TRBJ1-3 TRBV7-9 - once TGTGCCAGCAGCTTAGCGACGGCCTATGAGGCAAACACCGTATATTTT CASSLATAYEANTVYF
16 TRBJ1-2 TRBV4-3 - - TGCGCCAGCAGCCAAGATCGCGGGGCCAGCTTCTATGGCTACACCTTC CASSQDRGASFYGYTF
15 TRBJ1-2 TRBV12-3/TRBV12-4 - - TGTGCCAGCACCCCCCGGGGGCAGGGAAGCTATGGCTACACCTTC CASTPRGQGSYGYTF
14 TRBJ1-4 TRBV20-1 - - TGCAGTGCTAGAGATTTGCAGGGGAATGAAAAACTGTTTTTT CSARDLQGNEKLFF
14 TRBJ1-1 TRBV11-2 - many TGTGCCAGCAGGTATACCCAGGGGTTCGCTGAAGCTTTCTTT CASRYTQGFAEAFF
13 TRBJ1-2 TRBV29-1 - - TGCAGCTTATGGGAGGGCGGGGGATATGGCTACACCTTC CSLWEGGGYGYTF
14 TRBJ1-5 TRBV25-1 TRBD1 many TGTGCCAGCAGTGGGACAGGGATCAATCAGCCCCAGCATTTT CASSGTGINQPQHF
15 TRBJ2-5 TRBV7-7 TRBD1 many TGTGCCAGCAGCTTGTCCGGGACAGGGACTGAGGCCCAGTACTTC CASSLSGTGTEAQYF